Listed below are T cell receptor beta chains from one sample, sequenced in a study of shared clonotypes between healthy human individuals. Assay used: immunoSEQ multiplex PCR; TCRdb lists only in-frame clones, some missing. This sample has about 2.4 million clones; under 95% occur once, and the top ten carry 0.36%. Specimen: naive CD4+ T cells from PBMCs. These receptors all stem from a young man in good health. Some clones in this sample may be carry-over from other donors' samples. Both conserved end residues are trimmed from each CDR3. The order of the fields is clone size, V gene, J gene, CDR3 protein. For some rows the clone size is stated as once, few or many, or as a class when expanded; others skip it.

clone size: NA
V gene: TRBV28
J gene: TRBJ1-1
CDR3 protein: ASSRPSGTVYEAF

clone size: NA
V gene: TRBV29-1
J gene: TRBJ2-3
CDR3 protein: SVADRGPTDTQY

clone size: NA
V gene: TRBV2
J gene: TRBJ2-1
CDR3 protein: ASSEAVAGGRHEQF

clone size: few
V gene: TRBV2
J gene: TRBJ1-3
CDR3 protein: ASSVDSFSGNTIY

clone size: NA
V gene: TRBV7-9
J gene: TRBJ2-3
CDR3 protein: ASSLESTDTQY

clone size: NA
V gene: TRBV28
J gene: TRBJ1-1
CDR3 protein: ASYLNTEAF

clone size: few
V gene: TRBV28
J gene: TRBJ1-5
CDR3 protein: ATTRFVGQPQH

clone size: NA
V gene: TRBV4-1
J gene: TRBJ2-5
CDR3 protein: ASSQVGVSETQY

clone size: NA
V gene: TRBV5-1
J gene: TRBJ2-7
CDR3 protein: ASSAETGREQY

clone size: NA
V gene: TRBV6-6
J gene: TRBJ1-4
CDR3 protein: ASSGQGTSLF

clone size: NA
V gene: TRBV9
J gene: TRBJ2-3
CDR3 protein: ASSVGTSGATDTQY

clone size: NA
V gene: TRBV7-3
J gene: TRBJ1-1
CDR3 protein: ASSLTSEVKWVSSEAF

clone size: few
V gene: TRBV2
J gene: TRBJ1-1
CDR3 protein: ASSGTANTEAF

clone size: NA
V gene: TRBV28
J gene: TRBJ2-3
CDR3 protein: ASTQGGARGDTQY

clone size: once
V gene: TRBV5-1
J gene: TRBJ2-7
CDR3 protein: ASSLTARAVPYEQY

clone size: NA
V gene: TRBV6-6
J gene: TRBJ1-2
CDR3 protein: ASSRVDYGYT

clone size: NA
V gene: TRBV5-1
J gene: TRBJ1-4
CDR3 protein: ASSLGRPTNEKLF

clone size: NA
V gene: TRBV28
J gene: TRBJ1-1
CDR3 protein: ASSHRGRDTEAF

clone size: NA
V gene: TRBV6-4
J gene: TRBJ1-6
CDR3 protein: ASSERRVGSYNSPLH

clone size: NA
V gene: TRBV6-1
J gene: TRBJ1-3
CDR3 protein: ASSEYPGNTIY

clone size: NA
V gene: TRBV28
J gene: TRBJ1-4
CDR3 protein: ASSSTGGSNEKLF

clone size: NA
V gene: TRBV28
J gene: TRBJ1-3
CDR3 protein: ASSYGGTSGNTIY

clone size: NA
V gene: TRBV6-6
J gene: TRBJ2-7
CDR3 protein: ATAGRSYEQY

clone size: NA
V gene: TRBV28
J gene: TRBJ2-7
CDR3 protein: ASSRTLGGEQY

clone size: few
V gene: TRBV27
J gene: TRBJ1-2
CDR3 protein: ASSEDGIYGYT

clone size: NA
V gene: TRBV6-6
J gene: TRBJ2-7
CDR3 protein: ASSLWVWRRVYEQY

clone size: NA
V gene: TRBV6-4
J gene: TRBJ1-6
CDR3 protein: ASSYQGDNSPLH

clone size: NA
V gene: TRBV5-4
J gene: TRBJ2-1
CDR3 protein: ASSPGGAQNNEQF

clone size: NA
V gene: TRBV5-1
J gene: TRBJ2-7
CDR3 protein: ASSTSQSGRVDEQY

clone size: NA
V gene: TRBV28
J gene: TRBJ1-5
CDR3 protein: ASSPSSVQGISNQPQH

clone size: NA
V gene: TRBV5-4
J gene: TRBJ2-3
CDR3 protein: ASSLPSTDTQY

clone size: NA
V gene: TRBV15
J gene: TRBJ1-2
CDR3 protein: ATSRDAQQGKLYGYT